Listed below are T cell receptor beta chains from one sample, sequenced in a study of cytomegalovirus exposure and HLA in healthy donors. Profiled with immunoSEQ multiplex PCR; TCRdb holds only in-frame clones, not every one. Seen here are approximately 130,000 clones, approximately 80% observed once, and the top ten hold 5.8%. Sequencing was performed on PBMCs. These TCRs come from a young man in good health and CMV-seropositive. CDR3s include the opening cysteine and the closing phenylalanine or tryptophan. D genes are given only for firm matches. Size is omitted from some rows. Given values are once, few, many or a class for expanded clones.

j_call: TRBJ1-5
clone_size: once
cdr3_length: 17
d_call: .
v_call: TRBV15
cdr3_aa: CATSREGRDYSNQPQHF
cdr3_nt: TGTGCCACCAGCAGAGAAGGAAGGGACTATAGCAATCAGCCCCAGCATTTT

j_call: TRBJ1-1
clone_size: once
cdr3_length: 13
d_call: .
v_call: TRBV4-1
cdr3_aa: CASSQVGAPEAFF
cdr3_nt: TGCGCCAGCAGCCAAGTGGGGGCCCCTGAAGCTTTCTTT

j_call: TRBJ2-5
clone_size: few
cdr3_length: 15
d_call: .
v_call: TRBV1
cdr3_aa: CTSSQVKTGGETQYF
cdr3_nt: TGCACCAGCAGCCAAGTAAAGACAGGCGGGGAGACCCAGTACTTC

j_call: TRBJ1-2
clone_size: .
cdr3_length: 14
d_call: .
v_call: TRBV10-1
cdr3_aa: CASSETITSYGYTF
cdr3_nt: TGCGCCAGCAGTGAGACTATCACTTCCTATGGCTACACCTTC

j_call: TRBJ2-1
clone_size: once
cdr3_length: 17
d_call: TRBD2
v_call: TRBV15
cdr3_aa: CATSRDASGSSYNEQFF
cdr3_nt: TGTGCCACCAGCAGAGATGCTAGCGGGAGCTCCTACAATGAGCAGTTCTTC

j_call: TRBJ1-6
clone_size: .
cdr3_length: 14
d_call: .
v_call: TRBV18
cdr3_aa: CASSLRGFNSPLHF
cdr3_nt: TGTGCCAGCTCACTCCGGGGGTTTAATTCACCCCTCCACTTT

j_call: TRBJ1-4
clone_size: .
cdr3_length: 17
d_call: .
v_call: TRBV15
cdr3_aa: CATSSGAGTQDNEKLFF
cdr3_nt: TGTGCCACCAGCAGTGGGGCAGGAACTCAAGACAATGAAAAACTGTTTTTT

j_call: TRBJ2-1
clone_size: .
cdr3_length: 14
d_call: TRBD2
v_call: TRBV28
cdr3_aa: CASISPSGSNEQFF
cdr3_nt: TGTGCCAGCATCTCCCCTAGCGGGAGTAATGAGCAGTTCTTC

j_call: TRBJ2-5
clone_size: .
cdr3_length: 17
d_call: TRBD1
v_call: TRBV15
cdr3_aa: CATSRDEIGTVQETQYF
cdr3_nt: TGTGCCACCAGCAGAGACGAAATTGGGACAGTACAAGAGACCCAGTACTTC

j_call: TRBJ2-5
clone_size: .
cdr3_length: 11
d_call: .
v_call: TRBV27
cdr3_aa: CASSFQETQYF
cdr3_nt: TGTGCCAGCAGTTTTCAGGAGACCCAGTACTTC

j_call: TRBJ1-1
clone_size: .
cdr3_length: 15
d_call: TRBD1
v_call: TRBV6-6
cdr3_aa: CASTHSTGLNTEAFF
cdr3_nt: TGTGCCAGCACCCACTCGACAGGGCTTAACACTGAAGCTTTCTTT

j_call: TRBJ2-3
clone_size: .
cdr3_length: 14
d_call: .
v_call: TRBV27
cdr3_aa: CASSLQVYADTQYF
cdr3_nt: TGTGCCAGCAGCCTTCAAGTCTATGCAGATACGCAGTATTTT

j_call: TRBJ1-1
clone_size: .
cdr3_length: 14
d_call: .
v_call: TRBV7-2
cdr3_aa: CASSLLLGGTEAFF
cdr3_nt: TGTGCCAGCAGCTTATTACTCGGTGGCACTGAAGCTTTCTTT

j_call: TRBJ1-2
clone_size: few
cdr3_length: 16
d_call: .
v_call: TRBV29-1
cdr3_aa: CSALDPGGLIGYGYTF
cdr3_nt: TGCAGCGCCCTCGATCCGGGGGGGCTGATAGGCTATGGCTACACCTTC